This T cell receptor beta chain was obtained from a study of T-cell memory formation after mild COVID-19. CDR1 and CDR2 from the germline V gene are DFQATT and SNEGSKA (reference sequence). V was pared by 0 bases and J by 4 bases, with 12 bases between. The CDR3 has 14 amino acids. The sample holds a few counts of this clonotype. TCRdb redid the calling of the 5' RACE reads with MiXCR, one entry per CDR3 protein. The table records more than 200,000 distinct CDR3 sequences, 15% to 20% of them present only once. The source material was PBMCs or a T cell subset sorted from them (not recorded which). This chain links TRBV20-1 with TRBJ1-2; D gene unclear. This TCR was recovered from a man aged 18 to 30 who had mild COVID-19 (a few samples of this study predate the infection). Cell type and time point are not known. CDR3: CSARDQDGSYGYTF. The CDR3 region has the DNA TGCAGTGCTAGAGATCAGGACGGCTCCTATGGCTACACCTTC.